These 2 T cell receptor beta chains were all obtained from the same sample, sequenced in a study of blood T cell repertoires in COVID-19. The method was immunoSEQ multiplex PCR; TCRdb's version includes in-frame clones alone and lacks a portion of them. In the table there are roughly 100,000 clones, 69% of which are singletons. The sequenced sample consisted of peripheral blood. Receptor source: an older man with acute or convalescent COVID-19.

This clone was seen a few times. This rearrangement joins TRBV10-3 to TRBJ2-7; D gene unclear. The V and J ends lost 7 bases and 0 bases respectively, with 7 bases between them. This CDR3 region has 12 residues. Germline CDR1 and CDR2: ENHRY and SYGVKD. CDR3 in amino acids: CAIKAASYEQYF. The CDR3 DNA follows: TGTGCCATCAAGGCGGCCTCCTACGAGCAGTACTTC.

This chain joins TRBV28 and TRBJ1-5, with D possibly TRBD1 on 5 matching bases. Between the trimmed V and J ends, which lost 7 bases and 5 bases, there was a span of 21 bases. This CDR3 is 16 amino acids long. From germline, CDR1 is MDHEN and CDR2 SYDVKM. CDR3 in DNA: TGTGCCAGCACCCCCGGGGGGGAAGAAGGGTATCAGCCCCAGCATTTT. Translating gives CASTPGGEEGYQPQHF.